This record looks at one T cell receptor beta chain sequence and its context. Its antigen is not known. In the PCR, 60 Vbeta and 13 Jbeta primers were used. This table comes from immunoSEQ multiplex PCR, and its TCRdb copy is limited to in-frame clones, with some not included. Seen in this sample are about 200,000 clones; the ten most common clones hold about 1%. Germline V gives CDR1 LNHDA, CDR2 SQIVND (reference sequence). V lost 7 bases and J lost 4, with 5 bases in between. The CDR3 sequence is 11 residues long. This entry comes from a study of cytomegalovirus exposure and HLA in healthy donors. Study results and limitations: A later analysis, which compared TCR beta chains of equal frequency, found the HLA-associated ones more clonally expanded. As a later analysis showed, a missense DCLRE1C variant was linked to trimming of TCR beta V- and J-genes. Usually a TCR sequence was rare, but some public TCRs were found in many donors. Most CMV-associated TCR beta chains were later found to appear HLA-restricted.

The chain is built from TRBV19 and TRBJ1-3; D not certain. The clonotype was recovered from a girl under 10 years old in good health and CMV-seropositive. The sequenced material came from PBMCs. The CDR3 here is CASTGGNTIYF. The CDR3 bases are TGTGCCAGTACGGGAGGAAACACCATATATTTT.